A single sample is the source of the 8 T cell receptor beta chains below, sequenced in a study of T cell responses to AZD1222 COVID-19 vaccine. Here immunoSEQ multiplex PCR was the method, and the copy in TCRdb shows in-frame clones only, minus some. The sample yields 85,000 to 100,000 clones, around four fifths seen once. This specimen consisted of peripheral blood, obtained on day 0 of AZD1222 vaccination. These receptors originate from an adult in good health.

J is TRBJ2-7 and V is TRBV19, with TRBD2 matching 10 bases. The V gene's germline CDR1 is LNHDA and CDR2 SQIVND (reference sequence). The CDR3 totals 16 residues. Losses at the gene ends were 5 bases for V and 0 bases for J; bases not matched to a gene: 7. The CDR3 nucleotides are TGTGCCAGTAGTCCCCAAGCGGGAGGGGGCTCCTACGAGCAGTACTTC. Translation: CASSPQAGGGSYEQYF.

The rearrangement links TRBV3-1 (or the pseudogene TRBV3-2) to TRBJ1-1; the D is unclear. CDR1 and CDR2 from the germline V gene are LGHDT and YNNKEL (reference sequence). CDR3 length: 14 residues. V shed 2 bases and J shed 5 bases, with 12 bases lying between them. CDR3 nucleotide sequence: TGTGCCAGCAGCCAACAGTCGGTGGCGACTGAAGCTTTCTTT. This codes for CASSQQSVATEAFF.

The CDR3 reads CASSFPGQGAYGYTF. As DNA, the CDR3 is TGTGCCAGCAGCTTTCCGGGACAGGGGGCTTATGGCTACACCTTC. The rearrangement uses TRBV5-4 and TRBJ1-2, with 12 bases fitting TRBD1. The CDR3 loop spans 15 amino acids. The trim removed 2 bases at V and 5 bases at J, leaving 4 bases unmatched. In germline, CDR1 is SGHNT, CDR2 YYREEE (reference sequence).

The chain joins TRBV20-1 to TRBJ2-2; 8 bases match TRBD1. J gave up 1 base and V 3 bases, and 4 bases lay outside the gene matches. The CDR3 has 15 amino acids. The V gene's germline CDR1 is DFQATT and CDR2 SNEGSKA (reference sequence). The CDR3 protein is CSASSGQGNTGELFF. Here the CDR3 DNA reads TGCAGTGCTAGTTCAGGACAGGGGAACACCGGGGAGCTGTTTTTT.

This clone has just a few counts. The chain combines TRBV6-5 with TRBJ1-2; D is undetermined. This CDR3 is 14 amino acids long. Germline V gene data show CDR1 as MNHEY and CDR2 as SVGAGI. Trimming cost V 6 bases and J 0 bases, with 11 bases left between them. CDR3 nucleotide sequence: TGTGCCAGCAGGCCTATGCGTGCTAACTATGGCTACACCTTC. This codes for CASRPMRANYGYTF.

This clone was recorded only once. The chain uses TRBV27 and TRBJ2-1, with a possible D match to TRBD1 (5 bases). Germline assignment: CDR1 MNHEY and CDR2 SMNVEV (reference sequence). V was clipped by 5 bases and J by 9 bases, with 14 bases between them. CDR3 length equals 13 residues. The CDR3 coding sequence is TGTGCCAGCAGTAACAGGTTGAAATTTGAGCAGTTCTTC. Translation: CASSNRLKFEQFF.

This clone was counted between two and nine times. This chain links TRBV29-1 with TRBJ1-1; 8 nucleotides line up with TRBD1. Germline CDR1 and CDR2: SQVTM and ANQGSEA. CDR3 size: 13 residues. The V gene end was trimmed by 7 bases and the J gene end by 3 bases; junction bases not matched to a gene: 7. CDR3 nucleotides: TGCAGCGCTAGCAGGGGGCAGGACACTGAAGCTTTCTTT. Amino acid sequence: CSASRGQDTEAFF.

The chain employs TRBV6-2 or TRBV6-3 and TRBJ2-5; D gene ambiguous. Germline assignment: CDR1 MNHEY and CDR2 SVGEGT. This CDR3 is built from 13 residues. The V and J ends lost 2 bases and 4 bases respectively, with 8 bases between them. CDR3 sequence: CASSYLVTETQYF. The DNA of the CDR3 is TGTGCCAGCAGTTACCTCGTCACAGAGACCCAGTACTTC.